Each of the 18 T cell receptor beta chains below was sequenced from the same sample in a study of blood T cell repertoires in COVID-19. TCRdb keeps only in-frame clones here, not all; method: immunoSEQ multiplex PCR. The sample consists of about 280,000 clones, approximately 91% of them appearing once. The sample taken for sequencing was PBMCs or T cells enriched from blood (not recorded which). These receptor sequences come from a woman between 25 and 40 years old who had recovered from COVID-19.

This sequence joins TRBV15 and TRBJ2-3; D is possibly TRBD2 (5 bases). The CDR3 is 15 residues long. V lost 1 base to trimming and J lost 1 base, with 9 bases between them. Germline lookup yields CDR1 LNHNV and CDR2 YYDKDF (reference sequence). The CDR3 region is CATSRGGEGTDTQYF. In DNA form, the CDR3 reads TGTGCCACCAGCAGAGGGGGAGAGGGCACAGATACGCAGTATTTT. Full variable domain (remainder filled in from reference TRBV15 and TRBJ2-3): DAMVIQNPRYQVTQFGKPVTLSCSQTLNHNVMYWYQQKSSQAPKLLFHYYDKDFNNEADTPDNFQSRRPNTSFCFLDIRSPGLGDTAMYLCATSRGGEGTDTQYFGPGTRLTVL.

V is TRBV5-4 and J is TRBJ1-5, with D unresolved. The V and J ends lost 1 base and 1 base respectively, with 6 bases between them. Germline lookup yields CDR1 SGHNT and CDR2 YYREEE (reference sequence). This CDR3 comprises 14 residues. Here the CDR3 reads CASSLSGSNQPQHF. CDR3 bases: TGTGCCAGCAGCTTGTCGGGAAGCAATCAGCCCCAGCATTTT.

The chain has TRBV18 and TRBJ1-6; 8 bases are shared with TRBD1. Unmatched junction bases numbered 0, after V lost 0 bases and J lost 5 bases. Per germline, CDR1 KGHSH and CDR2 LQKENI. The length of the CDR3 is 15 residues. CDR3 in DNA: TGTGCCAGCTCACCACCGACAGGGGATAATTCACCCCTCCACTTT. It is translated as CASSPPTGDNSPLHF.

This clone was seen more than once but under ten times. The chain carries TRBV5-4 and TRBJ2-3; the match to TRBD2 covers 8 bases. In germline, CDR1 is SGHNT, CDR2 YYREEE (reference sequence). The CDR3 runs to 16 residues. Losses at the gene ends were 3 bases for V and 0 bases for J; bases not matched to a gene: 6. The CDR3 bases are TGTGCCAGCAGCTCTGTACTAGCGGTTAGCACAGATACGCAGTATTTT. It specifies CASSSVLAVSTDTQYF.

This chain links TRBV6-5 with TRBJ2-4; no reliable D call. V was pared by 5 bases and J by 2 bases, with 4 bases between. Germline V gene data show CDR1 as MNHEY and CDR2 as SVGAGI. The CDR3 has 12 residues. This CDR3 reads CASSPSKNIQYF. In DNA form, the CDR3 reads TGTGCCAGCAGTCCGTCCAAAAACATTCAGTACTTC.

The DNA of the CDR3 is TGTGCCAGCAGCTTATCCTCAACCAACAAATTCACTGAAGCTTTCTTT. This codes for CASSLSSTNKFTEAFF. The chain couples TRBV7-8 to TRBJ1-1; D is unclear. The CDR3 runs 16 residues. Trimming left V 2 bases short and J 4 bases short, with 17 bases between. CDR1 and CDR2 (germline): SGHVS, FQNEAQ.

This chain links TRBV18 with TRBJ1-3; perhaps TRBD1 as D (5 bases). The CDR3 covers 17 residues. CDR1 and CDR2 (germline): KGHSH, LQKENI. The V and J ends lost 0 bases and 4 bases respectively, with 16 bases between them. Here the CDR3 reads CASSPPVGGFGGNTIYF. The CDR3 coding sequence is TGTGCCAGCTCACCACCCGTGGGGGGATTTGGAGGAAACACCATATATTTT. Variable domain in full (rest from reference TRBV18 and TRBJ1-3): NAGVMQNPRHLVRRRGQEARLRCSPMKGHSHVYWYRQLPEEGLKFMVYLQKENIIDESGMPKERFSAEFPKEGPSILRIQQVVRGDSAAYFCASSPPVGGFGGNTIYFGEGSWLTVV.

The chain employs TRBV2 and TRBJ2-3; no clear D gene. The germline gives CDR1 SNHLY, CDR2 FYNNEI. V lost 6 bases and J 8 bases, leaving 6 bases between the germline ends. There are 10 residues in the CDR3. CDR3 sequence: CASRGGTQYF. The CDR3 nucleotides are TGTGCCAGCAGAGGCGGTACGCAGTATTTT.

The chain links TRBV7-9 to TRBJ2-1, with 8 bases identical to TRBD2. The CDR3 is made up of 16 amino acids. Germline V gene lookup returns CDR1 SEHNR and CDR2 FQNEAQ (reference sequence). The J segment lost 3 bases and the V segment lost 5 bases, leaving 9 bases of the junction unmatched. The CDR3 sequence: CASSPGRGVVYNEQFF. The CDR3 nucleotides read TGTGCCAGCAGCCCCGGGCGGGGGGTCGTCTACAATGAGCAGTTCTTC.

This sequence joins TRBV7-8 and TRBJ2-1; TRBD2 matches at 11 bases. V lost 0 bases and J lost 6; bases outside the gene matches: 7. The CDR3 loop spans 17 amino acids. Per the germline V gene, CDR1 is SGHVS and CDR2 is FQNEAQ. CDR3 coding DNA: TGTGCCAGCAGCTTAGCTAGCGGGGGGGCCGGGTTCAATGAGCAGTTCTTC. Residues: CASSLASGGAGFNEQFF.

This chain connects TRBV6-2 or TRBV6-3 to TRBJ1-6, with D uncertain. Germline CDR1 reads MNHEY; CDR2 reads SVGEGT. The CDR3 totals 17 residues. Trimming removed 0 bases at V and 7 bases at J, with 16 bases between. CDR3 protein: CASSYSGVWRENSPLHF. The CDR3 region has the DNA TGTGCCAGCAGTTACTCTGGCGTTTGGCGGGAAAATTCACCCCTCCACTTT.

The CDR3 spells CASSLMAGSLRISGNTIYF. CDR3 bases: TGTGCCAGCAGCCTAATGGCAGGCTCCTTACGAATCTCTGGAAACACCATATATTTT. This chain links TRBV3-1 (or the pseudogene TRBV3-2) with TRBJ1-3; D remains unclear. V gave up 4 bases and J gave up 0 bases, with 22 bases separating them. Germline assignment: CDR1 LGHDT and CDR2 YNNKEL (reference sequence). This CDR3 is 19 amino acids long.

The gene calls are TRBV24-1 and TRBJ2-1; 8 bases line up with TRBD2. The junction had 7 bases not matched to a gene; V was cut back by 3 bases and J by 7 bases. The CDR3 covers 15 residues. CDR1 is KGHDR and CDR2 is SFDVKD in the germline V gene. The CDR3 DNA reads TGTGCCACCAGTGATCGGCGGGGGGAGAGGAATGAGCAGTTCTTC. It translates to CATSDRRGERNEQFF.

The CDR3 reads CAWSATLADTQYF. The CDR3 nucleotides read TGTGCCTGGAGTGCGACATTAGCGGATACGCAGTATTTT. The chain joins TRBV30 to TRBJ2-3; a weak D match, TRBD2 (5 bases). The CDR3 length is 13 residues. Trimming took 1 base from V and 6 from J, leaving 11 bases between them. Germline-derived CDR1 and CDR2 are GTSNPN and SVGIG (reference sequence).

The chain combines TRBV5-1 with TRBJ2-1, with TRBD2 identical over 9 bases. The CDR3 length is 16 residues. Germline V gives CDR1 SGHRS, CDR2 YFSETQ. V lost 0 bases to trimming and J lost 4 bases; unmatched junction nucleotides: 5. The CDR3 reads CASSLARAGGYNEQFF. CDR3 DNA sequence: TGCGCCAGCAGCTTGGCCCGAGCGGGGGGATACAATGAGCAGTTCTTC.

The gene calls are TRBV10-2 and TRBJ2-3; 12 positions match TRBD2. The CDR3 extends over 17 amino acids. The V segment lost 0 bases and the J segment 3 bases; nucleotides outside the gene matches: 4. The germline V gene has CDR1 WSHSY and CDR2 SAAADI. In nucleotides, the CDR3 is TGCGCCAGCAGTGAGTCTAAACTAGCGGGGGGAACAGATACGCAGTATTTT. It codes for CASSESKLAGGTDTQYF.

The V call is TRBV7-2, the J call TRBJ1-6; TRBD1 matches at 10 bases. V lost 1 base and J lost 0; bases outside the gene matches: 6. The CDR3 length is 19 residues. Germline assignment: CDR1 SGHTA and CDR2 FQGNSA. The CDR3 loop is CASSLGGDRGYSYNSPLHF. The CDR3 coding sequence is TGTGCCAGCAGCTTAGGGGGGGACAGGGGTTACTCCTATAATTCACCCCTCCACTTT. Complete variable domain (other parts from reference TRBV7-2 and TRBJ1-6): GAGVSQSPSNKVTEKGKDVELRCDPISGHTALYWYRQSLGQGLEFLIYFQGNSAPDKSGLPSDRFSAERTGGSVSTLTIQRTQQEDSAVYLCASSLGGDRGYSYNSPLHFGNGTRLTVT.

V gene TRBV28 combines with J gene TRBJ1-6; TRBD1 matches at 9 bases. The CDR3 loop spans 16 amino acids. CDR1 MDHEN and CDR2 SYDVKM come from the germline V gene. J lost 7 bases, V lost 6 bases, and 10 bases had no gene match. The CDR3 protein is CASRERRTGANSPLHF. CDR3 DNA sequence: TGTGCCAGCAGGGAAAGAAGGACAGGGGCAAATTCACCCCTCCACTTT.